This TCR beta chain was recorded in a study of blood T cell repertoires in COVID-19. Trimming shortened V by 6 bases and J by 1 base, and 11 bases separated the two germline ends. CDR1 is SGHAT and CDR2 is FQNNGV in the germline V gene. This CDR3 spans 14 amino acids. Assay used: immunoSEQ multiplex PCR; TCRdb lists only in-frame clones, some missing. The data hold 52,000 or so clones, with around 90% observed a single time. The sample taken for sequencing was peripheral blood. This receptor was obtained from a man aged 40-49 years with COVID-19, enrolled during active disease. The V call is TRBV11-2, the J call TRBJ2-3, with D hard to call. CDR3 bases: TGTGCCAGCAGTCTAGAATATGGCACAGATACGCAGTATTTT. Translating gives CASSLEYGTDTQYF.